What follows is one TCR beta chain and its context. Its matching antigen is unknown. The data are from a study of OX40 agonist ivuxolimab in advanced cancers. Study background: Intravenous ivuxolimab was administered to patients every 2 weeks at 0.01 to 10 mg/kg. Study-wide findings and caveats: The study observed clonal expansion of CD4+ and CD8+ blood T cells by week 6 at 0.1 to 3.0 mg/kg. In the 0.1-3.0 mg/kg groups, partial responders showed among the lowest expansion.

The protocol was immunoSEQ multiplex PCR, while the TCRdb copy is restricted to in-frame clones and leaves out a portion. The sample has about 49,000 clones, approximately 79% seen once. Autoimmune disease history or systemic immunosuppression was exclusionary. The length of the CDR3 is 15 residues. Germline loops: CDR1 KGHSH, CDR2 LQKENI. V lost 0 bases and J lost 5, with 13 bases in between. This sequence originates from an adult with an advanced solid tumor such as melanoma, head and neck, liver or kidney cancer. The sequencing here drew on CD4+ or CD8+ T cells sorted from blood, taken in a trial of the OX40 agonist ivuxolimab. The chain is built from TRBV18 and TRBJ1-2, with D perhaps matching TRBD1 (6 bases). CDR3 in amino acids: CASSPPEKQGYGYTF. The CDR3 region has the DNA TGTGCCAGCTCACCACCGGAAAAACAGGGATATGGCTACACCTTC.